This T cell receptor beta chain derives from a study of T cell responses to AZD1222 COVID-19 vaccine. Broader study findings: In all cases, repertoires were sampled only after the peak T cell response.

On this clone itself: Antigen unknown.

Profiled with immunoSEQ multiplex PCR; TCRdb holds only in-frame clones, not every one. Among fewer than 130,000 clones listed, about 95% were seen once. The germline V gene encodes CDR1 SGHRS and CDR2 YFSETQ. The germline V and J ends were trimmed by 4 bases and 2 bases, with 10 bases remaining between them. This CDR3 has 14 amino acids. The source of this sequence is an adult who received the AZD1222 COVID-19 vaccine. The rearrangement joins TRBV5-1 to TRBJ1-3; a weak D match, TRBD1 (5 bases). Material: peripheral blood, obtained 28 days after the second AZD1222 dose. Here the CDR3 reads CASSGGRTGNTIYF. The CDR3 nucleotides are TGCGCCAGCAGCGGGGGGAGGACTGGAAACACCATATATTTT.